Shown below are 26 T cell receptor beta chains from a single sample sequenced in a study of control samples from healthy donors and cancer patients. The repertoire was sequenced with immunoSEQ multiplex PCR; TCRdb's copy has only in-frame clones and lacks some. The data contain more than 25,000 clones, roughly nine tenths of them singletons. The specimen sequenced was PBMCs. Receptors originate from a man aged 50-59 years with lung cancer.

The rearrangement uses TRBV2 and TRBJ2-3, with TRBD1 identical over 8 bases. CDR1 SNHLY and CDR2 FYNNEI come from the germline V gene. The CDR3 spans 15 residues. With V trimmed by 8 bases and J by 6 bases, 13 bases remained unmatched. CDR3 in amino acids: CASLGGTGPMDTQYF. CDR3 DNA: TGTGCCAGCCTAGGCGGGACAGGCCCCATGGATACGCAGTATTTT.

The V gene is TRBV6-5, the J gene TRBJ2-7; 8 nucleotides match TRBD1. Germline CDR1 and CDR2: MNHEY and SVGAGI. V shed 6 bases and J 5 bases; nucleotides not matched to a gene: 6. The CDR3 is made up of 13 amino acids. Here the CDR3 reads CASRDRVVNEQYF. The CDR3, as DNA: TGTGCCAGCAGGGACAGGGTTGTCAACGAGCAGTACTTC.

This clone was detected only a few times. V is TRBV6-5 and J is TRBJ2-3; D is perhaps TRBD1 (5 bases). This CDR3 has 14 residues. Trimming removed 6 bases from V and 2 bases from J, with 12 bases in between. Germline values: CDR1 MNHEY, CDR2 SVGAGI. The CDR3 is CASRLTAYTDTQYF. CDR3 sequence (DNA): TGTGCCAGCAGACTGACAGCCTACACAGATACGCAGTATTTT.

The chain carries TRBV4-3 and TRBJ1-2, with no clear D. The V gene's germline CDR1 is LGHNA and CDR2 YSLEER. The CDR3 runs 15 residues. The ends were cut back, 0 bases at V and 1 base at J, with 9 bases in the middle. CDR3 DNA sequence: TGCGCCAGCAGCCAAGAGTATCCTGGTAACTATGGCTACACCTTC. Translation gives CASSQEYPGNYGYTF.

The rearrangement uses TRBV30 and TRBJ2-3; D perhaps matches TRBD2 (6 bases). Trimming removed 0 bases from V and 8 bases from J, with 9 bases in between. This CDR3 comprises 12 residues. Germline V lookup: CDR1 GTSNPN, CDR2 SVGIG (reference sequence). DNA of the CDR3: TGTGCCTGGAGTGTCATCGGGGGTACGCAGTATTTT. Translating it yields CAWSVIGGTQYF.

The chain is built from TRBV7-2 and TRBJ1-2, with D possibly TRBD1 on 5 matching bases. The length of the CDR3 is 15 residues. Germline-derived CDR1 and CDR2 are SGHTA and FQGNSA. With 4 bases removed from V and 4 bases from J, the gap between germline ends came to 16 bases. CDR3 in amino acids: CASSSQLSGAYGYTF. CDR3 bases: TGTGCCAGCAGCTCCCAGCTATCTGGGGCCTATGGCTACACCTTC.

The chain is built from TRBV11-3 and TRBJ1-1, with TRBD1 identical over 7 bases. The CDR3 contains 13 residues. Germline-derived CDR1 and CDR2 are SGHNT and YENEEA. V shed 3 bases, J shed 3 bases, and the junction held 1 base outside the gene matches. For the CDR3, the DNA is TGTGCCAGCAGCTTTACAGGGGACACTGAAGCTTTCTTT. Its protein product is CASSFTGDTEAFF.

This clone came up a few times. This chain links TRBV7-9 with TRBJ2-7; 13 bases line up with TRBD2. Per germline, CDR1 SEHNR and CDR2 FQNEAQ (reference sequence). Trimming removed 5 bases from V and 6 bases from J; junction bases left unmatched: 10. The CDR3 has 16 residues. The CDR3 DNA sequence: TGTGCCAGCAGCCCTCCCGGGACTAGCGGGGTTGTCGAGCAGTACTTC. It is translated as CASSPPGTSGVVEQYF.

V is TRBV9 and J is TRBJ1-1; 7 positions agree with TRBD1. CDR3 size: 16 residues. Germline values: CDR1 SGDLS, CDR2 YYNGEE. V lost 3 bases and J lost 0; bases outside the gene matches: 8. The CDR3 region is CASSDWTGGMNTEAFF. In nucleotides, the CDR3 is TGTGCCAGCAGCGATTGGACAGGTGGAATGAACACTGAAGCTTTCTTT.

This chain links TRBV7-9 with TRBJ1-6; D is possibly TRBD1 (5 bases). Between the trimmed V and J ends, which lost 4 bases and 9 bases, there was a span of 16 bases. This CDR3 has 15 residues. The germline CDR1 and CDR2 sequences are SEHNR and FQNEAQ (reference sequence). The CDR3, as DNA: TGTGCCAGCAGCTCGGGGGTGGGTGTGGGTTCACCCCTCCACTTT. As protein: CASSSGVGVGSPLHF.

The rearrangement uses TRBV4-3 and TRBJ1-1; 9 nucleotides align to TRBD1. CDR1 is LGHNA and CDR2 is YSLEER in the germline V gene. The V and J ends lost 3 bases and 1 base, in that order; junction bases with no gene match: 0. This CDR3 spans 14 amino acids. In DNA, the CDR3 is TGCGCCAGCAGCCAGGGACAGGGGAACACTGAAGCTTTCTTT. Translating gives CASSQGQGNTEAFF.

This clone was recorded only once. This chain links TRBV3-1 (or the pseudogene TRBV3-2) with TRBJ2-1; D perhaps matches TRBD2 (5 bases). CDR1 and CDR2 from the germline V gene are LGHDT and YNNKEL (reference sequence). The CDR3 consists of 14 residues. V was clipped by 4 bases and J by 0 bases, with 7 bases between them. CDR3 sequence reads: CASSLGSSYNEQFF. DNA for the CDR3: TGTGCCAGCAGCCTAGGGAGCTCCTACAATGAGCAGTTCTTC.

The chain has TRBV6-5 and TRBJ1-1; a possible D gene is TRBD1 (5 bases). Germline V gene lookup returns CDR1 MNHEY and CDR2 SVGAGI. The CDR3 extends over 15 amino acids. V lost 4 bases to trimming and J lost 4 bases, with 16 bases between them. The CDR3 DNA is TGTGCCAGCAGTTCTCGTACCCCAGGGTCCACTGAAGCTTTCTTT. This sequence encodes CASSSRTPGSTEAFF.

The V and J genes are TRBV7-3 and TRBJ2-3, with a possible D match to TRBD1 (6 bases). Germline V gives CDR1 SGHTA, CDR2 FQGTGA. V lost 5 bases and J lost 6, with 12 bases in between. The CDR3 length is 13 residues. CDR3: CASSPQGSDTQYF. In DNA, the CDR3 is TGTGCCAGCAGCCCCCAGGGGAGTGATACGCAGTATTTT.

This rearrangement joins TRBV5-1 to TRBJ1-4; 8 bases line up with TRBD1. Germline loops: CDR1 SGHRS, CDR2 YFSETQ. The CDR3 runs 16 residues. The junction had 9 bases not matched to a gene; V was cut back by 2 bases and J by 6 bases. The CDR3 DNA reads as TGCGCCAGCAGCTTAGCCCCGGGACAGGCATATGAAAAACTGTTTTTT. It codes for CASSLAPGQAYEKLFF.

The chain is built from TRBV19 and TRBJ1-1; 8 bases fit TRBD1. The junction had 6 bases not matched to a gene; V was cut back by 9 bases and J by 0 bases. Germline V CDR1 and CDR2: LNHDA, SQIVND (reference sequence). The CDR3 length is 14 residues. The CDR3: CASRDRNMNTEAFF. DNA for the CDR3: TGTGCCAGCCGGGACAGGAACATGAACACTGAAGCTTTCTTT.

As regards this clone: One end of the junction does not line up with germline, which may come from a read error. CDR3 DNA: TGTGCCAGTAGTTCAGACAGGGGCACAGATGCGCAGTATTTT. Protein: CASSSDRGTDAQYF. The genes are TRBV19 and TRBJ2-3; 8 positions match TRBD1. Germline assignment: CDR1 LNHDA and CDR2 SQIVND (reference sequence). This CDR3 contains 14 residues.

J is TRBJ1-6 and V is TRBV6-6; perhaps TRBD1 as D (6 bases). The germline gives CDR1 MNHNY, CDR2 SVGAGI (reference sequence). Trimming cost V 6 bases and J 9 bases, with 18 bases left between them. The CDR3 has 15 residues. CDR3 in DNA: TGTGCCAGCAGACAAGACAGGATGGGTGGTTCACCCCTCCACTTT. It specifies CASRQDRMGGSPLHF.

This rearrangement joins TRBV6-2 or TRBV6-3 to TRBJ2-5, with 9 bases fitting TRBD2. Germline CDR1 and CDR2: MNHEY and SVGEGT. CDR3 size: 21 residues. V was clipped by 2 bases and J by 2 bases; unmatched bases: 21. CDR3 in amino acids: CASSYPNPPLIAGARQETQYF. CDR3 bases: TGTGCCAGCAGTTACCCCAACCCACCACTTATAGCGGGGGCGCGGCAAGAGACCCAGTACTTC.

The rearrangement joins TRBV18 to TRBJ2-3; D is undetermined. V lost 3 bases to trimming and J lost 0 bases, with 10 bases between them. CDR3 length: 15 residues. From germline, CDR1 is KGHSH and CDR2 LQKENI. The DNA of the CDR3 is TGTGCCAGCTCACCTGGACGTTCTAGCACAGATACGCAGTATTTT. Its protein product is CASSPGRSSTDTQYF.

The chain combines TRBV29-1 with TRBJ1-1, with TRBD1 as a possible D gene (5 bases). Germline CDR1 SQVTM, CDR2 ANQGSEA. With 7 bases removed from V and 5 bases from J, the gap between germline ends came to 14 bases. This CDR3 is 12 amino acids long. This CDR3 reads CSASGRATEAFF. The CDR3 DNA follows: TGCAGCGCGTCGGGACGGGCAACTGAAGCTTTCTTT. Full variable domain (remainder filled in from reference TRBV29-1 and TRBJ1-1): SAVISQKPSRDICQRGTSLTIQCQVDSQVTMMFWYRQQPGQSLTLIATANQGSEATYESGFVIDKFPISRPNLTFSTLTVSNMSPEDSSIYLCSASGRATEAFFGQGTRLTVV.

The chain is built from TRBV28 and TRBJ2-7; D unresolved. Germline loops: CDR1 MDHEN, CDR2 SYDVKM. Trimming removed 5 bases from V and 0 bases from J, with 11 bases in between. There are 14 residues in the CDR3. The CDR3 here is CASSLVSTSYEQYF. The CDR3 nucleotides read TGTGCCAGCAGTCTCGTTAGTACCTCCTACGAGCAGTACTTC.

In its sample, this clone was seen once. The gene calls are TRBV6-5 and TRBJ1-1, with TRBD1 matching over 10 bases. This CDR3 has 14 amino acids. In germline, CDR1 is MNHEY, CDR2 SVGAGI. Losses at the gene ends were 4 bases for V and 7 bases for J; bases not matched to a gene: 6. In nucleotides, the CDR3 is TGTGCCAGCAGTTCCGGGACAGGGGTATATGAAGCTTTCTTT. Residues: CASSSGTGVYEAFF.

The chain joins TRBV3-1 (or the pseudogene TRBV3-2) to TRBJ2-7; D call uncertain. The germline V and J ends were trimmed by 7 bases and 0 bases, with 10 bases remaining between them. Germline loops: CDR1 LGHDT, CDR2 YNNKEL (reference sequence). The CDR3 contains 13 residues. The CDR3 loop is CASNFADSYEQYF. The CDR3 DNA is TGTGCCAGCAATTTTGCGGACTCCTACGAGCAGTACTTC.

This chain links TRBV2 with TRBJ1-5; 7 bases agree with TRBD1. CDR1 and CDR2 (germline): SNHLY, FYNNEI. Germline trimming cut 3 bases from V and 4 bases from J; bases unmatched to any gene: 6. The CDR3 length is 15 residues. The CDR3: CASSEARGVNQPQHF. The CDR3 DNA follows: TGTGCCAGCAGTGAGGCCAGGGGGGTTAATCAGCCCCAGCATTTT.

This chain connects TRBV20-1 to TRBJ2-3; perhaps D is TRBD1 or TRBD2 (5 bases each). Trimming stripped 5 bases from V and 10 bases from J, with 13 bases between. The CDR3 length is 11 residues. CDR1 DFQATT and CDR2 SNEGSKA come from the germline V gene (reference sequence). The CDR3 spells CSALWTGPQYF. CDR3 DNA: TGCAGTGCTCTCTGGACGGGGCCGCAGTATTTT.